Listed below are T cell receptor beta chains from one sample, sequenced in a study of low-dose radiotherapy and immunotherapy resistance in tumors. TCRdb independently ran MiXCR on the reads; one entry per CDR3 protein. This sample yields 45,000 or so distinct CDR3 sequences, of which 20% to 30% are seen a single time; about 9.5% belongs to the top ten. The specimen was PBMCs, collected after low-dose radiotherapy plus immunotherapy. The receptors come from a male donor with prostate cancer. The CDR3 runs from the conserved cysteine through the conserved F or W. D genes are given only for firm matches. The size of a clone is reported for some rows only, either as once, few or many, or as a class for expanded clones.

TRBV6-2/TRBV6-3	many	TRBJ2-1	TRBD2	15	CASRGSWRGGHEQFF	TGTGCCAGCAGGGGATCCTGGCGGGGGGGCCATGAGCAGTTCTTC
TRBV11-2	many	TRBJ2-2	-	17	CASRQGGMLGMGGELFF	TGTGCCAGCAGGCAGGGGGGAATGCTTGGAATGGGCGGGGAGCTGTTTTTT
TRBV7-2	many	TRBJ2-7	-	14	CATRKGGLSYEQYF	TGTGCCACCCGGAAGGGGGGCCTTTCCTACGAGCAGTACTTC
TRBV28	medium-sized	TRBJ2-3	-	14	CASTLAQSTDTQYF	TGTGCCAGCACTCTGGCGCAGAGCACAGATACGCAGTATTTT
TRBV18	-	TRBJ2-1	-	15	CASSPLPAFLEGQFF	TGTGCCAGCTCACCACTCCCAGCATTCCTCGAGGGGCAGTTCTTC
TRBV29-1	many	TRBJ2-7	-	12	CSGIRDNYEQYF	TGCAGCGGAATCCGGGACAACTACGAGCAGTACTTC
TRBV6-2/TRBV6-3	many	TRBJ2-7	-	16	CASSGGARRLSYEQYF	TGTGCCAGCAGTGGGGGGGCGAGGCGGCTCTCCTACGAGCAGTACTTC
TRBV5-1	many	TRBJ2-6	-	16	CASSLAVSSGANVLTF	TGCGCCAGCAGCTTGGCAGTAAGCTCTGGGGCCAACGTCCTGACTTTC
TRBV6-6	many	TRBJ1-3	-	15	CASSYSESGGTTIYF	TGTGCCAGCAGTTACTCGGAAAGCGGTGGAACCACCATATATTTT
TRBV28	many	TRBJ1-5	-	15	CASSLSTGGNQPQHF	TGTGCCAGCAGTTTATCCACCGGAGGGAATCAGCCCCAGCATTTT
TRBV4-2	-	TRBJ2-7	TRBD2	17	CASSQEGGGGGAEEQYF	TGTGCCAGCAGCCAAGAGGGAGGCGGGGGGGGGGCGGAAGAGCAGTACTTC
TRBV5-1	many	TRBJ2-1	-	13	CASSLFTNNEQFF	TGCGCCAGCAGCTTGTTCACGAACAATGAGCAGTTCTTC
TRBV29-1	many	TRBJ2-2	-	13	CSVDGENTGELFF	TGCAGCGTTGACGGGGAGAACACCGGGGAGCTGTTTTTT
TRBV6-1	-	TRBJ1-2	TRBD1	15	CASSDLGTANYGYTF	TGTGCCAGCAGCGATCTTGGGACAGCTAACTATGGCTACACCTTC
TRBV6-2/TRBV6-3	large	TRBJ2-5	-	13	CASNTDVQETQYF	TGTGCCAGCAATACGGACGTACAAGAGACCCAGTACTTC
TRBV6-2/TRBV6-3	-	TRBJ2-1	TRBD2	15	CASTNSGRTNNEQFF	TGTGCCAGCACCAATAGCGGGAGGACCAACAATGAGCAGTTCTTC
TRBV6-5	many	TRBJ2-3	TRBD2	16	CASSLNGGGSTDTQYF	TGTGCCAGCAGTTTGAACGGGGGGGGAAGCACAGATACGCAGTATTTT
TRBV7-9	many	TRBJ1-1	-	14	CASSLKTDNTEAFF	TGTGCCAGCAGCCTAAAGACCGATAACACTGAAGCTTTCTTT
TRBV27	many	TRBJ2-1	-	12	CASSFSPDEQFF	TGTGCCAGCAGTTTTTCCCCCGATGAGCAGTTCTTC
TRBV20-1	many	TRBJ2-2	-	15	CSAGDPTANTGELFF	TGCAGTGCTGGGGACCCCACAGCGAACACCGGGGAGCTGTTTTTT
TRBV11-3	many	TRBJ1-5	-	13	CASRGGNDQPQHF	TGTGCCAGCAGGGGGGGGAATGACCAGCCCCAGCATTTT
TRBV27	many	TRBJ2-7	TRBD1	16	CASSLTSTGSFYEQYF	TGTGCCAGCAGTCTAACCTCGACAGGGTCCTTCTACGAGCAGTACTTC
TRBV28	many	TRBJ1-2	-	13	CASSFRTIYGYTF	TGTGCCAGCAGTTTTAGGACTATCTATGGCTACACCTTC
TRBV27	many	TRBJ1-5	TRBD1	15	CASKATGGADQPQHF	TGTGCCAGCAAGGCAACAGGGGGCGCAGATCAGCCCCAGCATTTT
TRBV5-1	many	TRBJ1-6	-	14	CASSLDSLDSPLHF	TGCGCCAGCAGCTTGGACAGCCTAGATTCACCCCTCCACTTT
TRBV7-9	many	TRBJ1-3	TRBD1	17	CASSARPGTGVGNTIYF	TGTGCCAGCAGCGCGCGTCCCGGGACAGGGGTTGGAAACACCATATATTTT
TRBV5-1	-	TRBJ2-5	TRBD2	16	CASSSGTSGRQETQYF	TGCGCCAGCAGCTCTGGGACTAGCGGGAGACAAGAGACCCAGTACTTC
TRBV28	few	TRBJ2-5	-	14	CASSLWRRGETQYF	TGTGCCAGCAGTTTGTGGCGGAGAGGGGAGACCCAGTACTTC
TRBV6-6	many	TRBJ2-1	TRBD1	14	CASSYSQGANEQFF	TGTGCCAGCAGTTACTCTCAGGGGGCAAATGAGCAGTTCTTC
TRBV5-1	-	TRBJ2-1	-	16	CASSMPRGAPYNEQFF	TGCGCCAGCAGTATGCCTCGCGGGGCCCCATACAATGAGCAGTTCTTC
TRBV20-1	many	TRBJ1-4	TRBD1	14	CSARVRQGDEKLFF	TGCAGTGCTAGAGTAAGACAGGGAGATGAAAAACTGTTTTTT
TRBV6-2/TRBV6-3	-	TRBJ2-5	-	11	CASSREETQYF	TGTGCCAGCAGCCGCGAAGAGACCCAGTACTTC
TRBV14	-	TRBJ2-7	-	14	CASSRQGITYEQYF	TGTGCCAGCAGCCGGCAGGGGATTACCTACGAGCAGTACTTC